Below are 11 T cell receptor beta chains sequenced from a single sample in a study of blood T cell repertoires in COVID-19 (dated by TCRdb to about 2020). Library generation was performed with the immunoSEQ multiplex PCR assay. The table was pulled from immuneACCESS by TCRdb, which kept in-frame rearrangements only. Such tables lose some clones; where checked, under half of the loss comes from unresolved V genes, and the rest has no known cause. The sample has roughly 67,000 clones on record, 88% of them singletons. The top ten constitute 0.95% to 1.5% of the sample. The material sequenced was peripheral blood. Receptors originate from a woman between 55 and 75 years old with acute or convalescent COVID-19.

The chain uses TRBV19 and TRBJ1-1; 10 bases map to TRBD1. Trimming removed 5 bases from V and 3 bases from J; junction bases left unmatched: 15. This CDR3 contains 18 residues. Germline CDR1 reads LNHDA; CDR2 reads SQIVND (reference sequence). The CDR3 protein is CASSLGDRGNRLDTEAFF. CDR3 in DNA: TGTGCCAGTAGTCTAGGGGACAGGGGTAATCGGTTAGACACTGAAGCTTTCTTT.

The chain has TRBV2 and TRBJ1-2; no clear D. Trimming stripped 6 bases from V and 10 bases from J, with 12 bases between. CDR1 and CDR2 (germline): SNHLY, FYNNEI. This CDR3 region has 11 residues. The CDR3 nucleotides are TGTGCCAGCAGGGGAGCCTTTTACTACACCTTC. Encoded protein: CASRGAFYYTF.

The CDR3 DNA follows: TGTGCCAGCAGCCGGGACAGCGAGGAAAAACTGTTTTTT. This encodes CASSRDSEEKLFF. The chain joins TRBV2 to TRBJ1-4, with 7 nucleotides matching TRBD1. Trimming took 6 bases from V and 8 from J; bases not matched to a gene: 6. The germline gives CDR1 SNHLY, CDR2 FYNNEI. The CDR3 has 13 amino acids.

The CDR3 coding sequence is TGTGCCAGCAGCCCCCCGGGCGGGGAACACACCGGGGAGCTGTTTTTT. This gives the protein CASSPPGGEHTGELFF. The genes are TRBV7-9 and TRBJ2-2; D is perhaps TRBD2 (6 bases). Germline values: CDR1 SEHNR, CDR2 FQNEAQ (reference sequence). CDR3 length: 16 amino acids. V was pared by 5 bases and J by 3 bases, with 16 bases between.

CDR3 in amino acids: CASSDTYSNQPQHF. The CDR3 DNA follows: TGTGCCAGCAGTGACACCTATAGCAATCAGCCCCAGCATTTT. The genes are TRBV6-4 and TRBJ1-5; no definite D call. The germline CDR1 and CDR2 sequences are MRHNA and SNTAGT. This CDR3 comprises 14 residues. Trimming left V 2 bases short and J 0 bases short, with 5 bases between.

A single count supports this clone. The chain joins TRBV9 to TRBJ1-2; 9 nucleotides line up with TRBD1. The CDR3 consists of 14 residues. The ends lost 3 bases at V and 3 bases at J; junction bases unmatched: 3. Germline V gene sequence: CDR1 SGDLS, CDR2 YYNGEE. The CDR3: CASSDDRGYYGYTF. The DNA for the CDR3 is TGTGCCAGCAGCGATGACAGGGGGTACTATGGCTACACCTTC.

This sequence joins TRBV21-1 and TRBJ2-3; the table's D call TRBD1 went unverified against the DNA. TRBV21-1 is a pseudogene locus. The CDR3 covers 13 residues. In DNA form, the CDR3 reads TGTGCCAGCAGCAAAGACCCCGAAGGGGTGCAGTATTTT. This translates into CASSKDPEGVQYF.

The chain employs TRBV21-1 and TRBJ2-7; the DNA was not used to check the table's D call, TRBD1. TRBV21-1 constitutes a pseudogene. This CDR3 has 22 residues. The CDR3 DNA is TGTGCCAGCAGCCCGCCGATTCTGATCCTAGGGCCCGACAGGCGGCTTTCCTACGAGCAGTACGTC. This codes for CASSPPILILGPDRRLSYEQYV.

The chain joins TRBV3-1 (or the pseudogene TRBV3-2) to TRBJ2-5, with 9 bases fitting TRBD1. CDR1 is LGHDT and CDR2 is YNNKEL in the germline V gene (reference sequence). The trim removed 10 bases at V and 1 base at J, leaving 10 bases unmatched. This CDR3 contains 15 residues. CDR3 loop: CATTETGGPQETQYF. The CDR3 DNA reads as TGTGCCACCACCGAAACAGGGGGCCCCCAAGAGACCCAGTACTTC.

The CDR3 DNA is TGTGCCAGCAGCTCGACAGGCTGGGCTGAAGCTTTCTTT. Its translation: CASSSTGWAEAFF. This chain links TRBV11-2 with TRBJ1-1; weak D call: TRBD1 (6 bases). Trimming removed 4 bases at V and 6 bases at J, with 12 bases between. The CDR3 extends over 13 amino acids. The germline gives CDR1 SGHAT, CDR2 FQNNGV.

This clone occurred once. For the CDR3, the DNA is TGCGCCAGCAGCCTCCCTAGGGGGGGTAACACCGGGGAGCTGTTTTTT. Protein: CASSLPRGGNTGELFF. V is TRBV4-1 and J is TRBJ2-2, with D perhaps TRBD2 (7 bases). The CDR3 spans 16 residues. Germline V lookup: CDR1 MGHRA, CDR2 YSYEKL. The germline V and J ends were trimmed by 4 bases and 2 bases, with 14 bases remaining between them.